This T cell receptor (beta chain) is drawn from a study of blood T cell repertoires in COVID-19. The wider study: Samples of COVID-19 (acute and convalescent) were obtained from the United States, Italy and Spain. PBMCs, B-cell-depleted T cells, or T cells provided the cDNA or gDNA that made up the material.

Trimming shortened V by 8 bases and J by 0 bases, and 14 bases separated the two germline ends. This CDR3 has 15 residues. Germline CDR1 MDHEN, CDR2 SYDVKM. In the original analysis: For nucleated cells, counts were estimated from reference gene primer amplification. Produced via immunoSEQ multiplex PCR; TCRdb's table is partial and in-frame only. The DNA gave D and trimming, while V, J and clone size come from that table. The sample gives roughly 90,000 clones, roughly 90% of which show up once; less than 2.5% is in the top ten. Sequenced material: peripheral blood. The gene calls are TRBV28 and TRBJ1-5, with D tentatively TRBD1 (6 bases). The receptor was isolated from a man aged 45-65 years with acute or convalescent COVID-19. CDR3 region: CASGTTGHSNQPQHF. The CDR3 nucleotides are TGTGCCAGCGGAACCACAGGGCATAGCAATCAGCCCCAGCATTTT.